This entry is about one T cell receptor (beta chain). The data stem from a study of OX40 agonist ivuxolimab in advanced cancers. This CDR3 has 14 residues. Looked up from germline, CDR1 is KGHSH and CDR2 is LQKENI. With V trimmed by 3 bases and J by 6 bases, 6 bases remained unmatched. Libraries were prepared by immunoSEQ multiplex PCR; TCRdb keeps only in-frame clonotypes and omits some of them. The sample lists over 65,000 clones, 65% to 90% seen once, with less than 2% in the top ten. The gene calls are TRBV18 and TRBJ2-3; TRBD2 matches at 7 bases. This material consisted of CD4+ or CD8+ T cells sorted from blood, taken in a trial of the OX40 agonist ivuxolimab. The TCR was taken from an adult with an advanced solid tumor such as melanoma, head and neck, liver or kidney cancer. The CDR3 DNA reads as TGTGCCAGCTCACCCGGACTAGTATCCGATACGCAGTATTTT. It translates to CASSPGLVSDTQYF.